This T cell receptor (beta chain) came from a study of CD8 T cells in Susac syndrome. Matching for age and sex applied to the controls, who were healthy donors. TEMRA cells were enriched by FACS, while CD8+ and CD4+ T cells were obtained through a negative isolation that was performed magnetically. The CDR3 contains 16 residues. Trimming took off 0 bases at V and 1 base at J, with 12 bases between the two ends. Per germline, CDR1 GTSNPN and CDR2 SVGIG (reference sequence). The authors reverse transcribed roughly 0.5 to 1 ug RNA with random hexamers. In TCRdb, the immunoSEQ multiplex PCR reads were re-called with MiXCR into one record per CDR3 protein. The table lists approximately 170,000 distinct CDR3 sequences, about 90% of them singletons.

The TCR sequence derives from a human donor in good health. This sequence joins TRBV30 and TRBJ2-2; D is unresolved. Sample: CD4+ T cells from PBMCs. CDR3 residues: CAWSVLELLNTGELFF. DNA for the CDR3: TGTGCCTGGAGTGTACTTGAACTCCTGAACACCGGGGAGCTGTTTTTT.